A selection of T cell receptor beta chains follows, all from one sample in a study of PD-1 blockade in classical Hodgkin lymphoma. TCRdb's copy holds only in-frame clones and misses some; the assay was immunoSEQ multiplex PCR. The sample has roughly 42,000 clones; approximately 67% are singletons. The specimen was peripheral blood mononuclear cells (PBMCs), collected before the fourth cycle of nivolumab. Receptor source: a human donor with classical Hodgkin lymphoma. Each CDR3 is given with its conserved first and last residue. Each record gives: J gene, clone size, V gene, D gene, CDR3 DNA, CDR3 protein. The D gene is left open where the match is weak. Only part of the rows carry a size: once, few, many, or a class if the clone is expanded.

>TRBJ2-1|NA|TRBV1|NA
TGCACCAGCAGCCAAGATCTTAAGGACAGGGGTCACAATGAGCAGTTCTTC
CTSSQDLKDRGHNEQFF
>TRBJ2-7|NA|TRBV9|TRBD1
TGTGCCAGCAGCGCAGCAGGGGGCGTGGGGTACGAGCAGTACTTC
CASSAAGGVGYEQYF
>TRBJ1-1|few|TRBV11-2|NA
TGTGCCTCCCTGGCGGGGTTGAACACTGAAGCTTTCTTT
CASLAGLNTEAFF
>TRBJ2-5|NA|TRBV6-6|NA
TGTGCCACCAAACGAGGGGGGAGGGGAGAGACCCAGTACTTC
CATKRGGRGETQYF
>TRBJ1-2|NA|TRBV9|TRBD1
TGTGCCAGCAGCGTAGGACAGGGATGGGGCTACACCTTC
CASSVGQGWGYTF
>TRBJ2-1|few|TRBV4-2|NA
TGTGCCAGCAAGAGGGGGGGCCCGTACAATGAGCAGTTCTTC
CASKRGGPYNEQFF
>TRBJ1-2|NA|TRBV19|TRBD1
TGTGCCACAAGACAGGGGAATGACTATGGCTACACCTTC
CATRQGNDYGYTF
>TRBJ2-6|once|TRBV19|NA
TGTGCCAGTAGTTTCCGGACAGTTTTCCTCTCTGGGGCCAACGTCCTGACTTTC
CASSFRTVFLSGANVLTF
>TRBJ2-3|once|TRBV6-1|NA
TGTGCCAGCAGTTGGGACTGGCCCACAGATACGCAGTATTTT
CASSWDWPTDTQYF
>TRBJ2-3|NA|TRBV7-9|NA
TGTGCCAGCAGCTCAGTAGTGGCCATCACAGATACGCAGTATTTT
CASSSVVAITDTQYF
>TRBJ1-2|NA|TRBV2|TRBD1
TGTGCCAGCACCCAAGCCCGGGACAGCTATGGCTACACCTTC
CASTQARDSYGYTF
>TRBJ1-5|NA|TRBV2|NA
TGTGCCAGCAGTGAAGTACGGGATCAGCCCCAGCATTTT
CASSEVRDQPQHF
>TRBJ1-5|medium-sized|TRBV18|NA
TGTGCCAGCTCCGACGTACCAGACAATCAGCCCCAGCATTTT
CASSDVPDNQPQHF
>TRBJ1-4|NA|TRBV1|NA
TGCACCAGCAGCCACAAGAGAACCGGGACAGAGACCAATGAAAAACTGTTTTTT
CTSSHKRTGTETNEKLFF
>TRBJ2-1|NA|TRBV4-2|NA
TGTGCCAGCAGCCAAACGGGGGCCAATGAGCAGTTCTTC
CASSQTGANEQFF
>TRBJ1-4|NA|TRBV7-8|NA
TGTGCCAGCAGCTTAGAAGCAGGGTGGGGGGAAAAACTGTTTTTT
CASSLEAGWGEKLFF
>TRBJ2-5|NA|TRBV27|NA
TGTGCCAGCAGTTTATCGGGGTGGGGGGAGACCCAGTACTTC
CASSLSGWGETQYF
>TRBJ2-3|NA|TRBV28|NA
TGTGCCAGCAGTCCGCGGGGTGGCGCAGATACGCAGTATTTT
CASSPRGGADTQYF
>TRBJ2-7|NA|TRBV4-3|TRBD2
TGCGCCAGCAGCACTAGCGGGGGCTCCTACGAGCAGTACTTC
CASSTSGGSYEQYF
>TRBJ1-1|few|TRBV5-6|NA
TGTGCCAGCAGCGTTGTGGCCCCGGCAGGGGACGCTGAAGCTTTCTTT
CASSVVAPAGDAEAFF
>TRBJ2-7|NA|TRBV7-6|NA
TGTGCCAGCAGCGAAGGGGGGGCCTACGAGCAGTACTTC
CASSEGGAYEQYF
>TRBJ2-4|NA|TRBV2|TRBD2
TGTGCCAGCAGTGAAAGGGGCGCGGGGGTAGCCAAAAACATTCAGTACTTC
CASSERGAGVAKNIQYF
>TRBJ2-1|medium-sized|TRBV30|TRBD2
TGTGCCTGGACTGGACTAGCGGGGGTCCACTCCTACAATGAGCAGTTCTTC
CAWTGLAGVHSYNEQFF
>TRBJ2-5|NA|TRBV4-3|TRBD1
TGCGCCAGCAGCCAAGTTTTCAGGGGGCAAGAGACCCAGTACTTC
CASSQVFRGQETQYF
>TRBJ1-1|NA|TRBV6-5|TRBD1
TGTGCCAGCAGATACGAAACAGGGGTGGCTTTCTTT
CASRYETGVAFF
>TRBJ1-5|NA|TRBV4-1|NA
TGCGCCAGCAGCCAAGGTGTAGGTCTGAACAATCAGCCCCAGCATTTT
CASSQGVGLNNQPQHF